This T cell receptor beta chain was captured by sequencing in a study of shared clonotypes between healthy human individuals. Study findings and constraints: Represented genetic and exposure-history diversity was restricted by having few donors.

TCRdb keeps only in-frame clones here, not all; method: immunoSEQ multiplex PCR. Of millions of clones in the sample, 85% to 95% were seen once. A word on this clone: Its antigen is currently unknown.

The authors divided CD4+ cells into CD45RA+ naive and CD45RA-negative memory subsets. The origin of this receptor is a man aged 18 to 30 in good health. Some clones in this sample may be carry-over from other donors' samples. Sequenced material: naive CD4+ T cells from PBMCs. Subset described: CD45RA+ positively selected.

CDR3 loop: CATPSGINQPQHF. CDR3 in DNA: TGTGCCACTCCCTCCGGTATCAATCAGCCCCAGCATTTT. The V gene is TRBV6-4, the J gene TRBJ1-5; D gene ambiguous. Trimming removed 10 bases from V and 3 bases from J, with 13 bases in between. Per germline, CDR1 MRHNA and CDR2 SNTAGT. The CDR3 has 13 residues.